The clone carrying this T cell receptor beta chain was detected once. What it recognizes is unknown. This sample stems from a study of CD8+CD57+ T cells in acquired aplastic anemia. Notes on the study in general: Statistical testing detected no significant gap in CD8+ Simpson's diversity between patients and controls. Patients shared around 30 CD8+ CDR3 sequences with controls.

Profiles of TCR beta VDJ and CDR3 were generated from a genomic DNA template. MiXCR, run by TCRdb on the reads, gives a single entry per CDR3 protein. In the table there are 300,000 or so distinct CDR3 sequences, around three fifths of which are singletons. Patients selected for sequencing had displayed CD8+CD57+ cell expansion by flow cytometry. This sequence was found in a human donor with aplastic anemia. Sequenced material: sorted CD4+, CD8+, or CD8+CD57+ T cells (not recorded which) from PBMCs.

The CDR3 DNA is TGTGCCAGCAGCCCCGACCCACAGAGCAGCTCCTACGAGCAGTACTTC. This encodes CASSPDPQSSSYEQYF. The chain links TRBV5-6 to TRBJ2-7; no definite D call. V gave up 4 bases and J gave up 0 bases, with 17 bases separating them. This CDR3 has 16 amino acids. Germline CDR1 and CDR2: SGHDT and YYEEEE.